The 5 T cell receptor beta chains reported below all come from one sample, sequenced in a study of T cells in Graves' hyperthyroidism and ophthalmopathy. RNA transcripts gave rise to amplified TCR beta CDR3 regions. The HTBI primer set was used in a first-round RT-PCR of the TCR CDR3. Each CDR3 protein is one row after TCRdb ran MiXCR on the multiplex PCR reads. Of fewer than 550,000 distinct CDR3 sequences in the sample, roughly 14% are singletons; the top ten hold roughly 15%. The source material was blood. The receptors stem from a woman younger than 35 with Graves' hyperthyroidism.

With respect to this clonotype: A single base separates this from a much larger clone, so it may be a read error. The chain links TRBV12-3 or TRBV12-4 to TRBJ2-5, with 8 positions matching TRBD2. CDR3 size: 17 residues. J was trimmed by 1 base and V by 4 bases; bases with no gene match: 11. CDR3 residues: CASSSHSTGGAQETQYF. DNA for the CDR3: TGTGCCAGCAGTTCCCATTCTACCGGGGGGGCCCAAGAGACCCAGTACTTC.

The chain is built from TRBV7-2 and TRBJ1-5; D uncertain. There are 16 residues in the CDR3. The germline CDR1 and CDR2 sequences are SGHTA and FQGNSA. Trimming took off 2 bases at V and 2 bases at J, with 13 bases between the two ends. CDR3 sequence reads: CASSLTVNMGNQPQHF. As DNA, the CDR3 is TGTGCCAGCAGCTTAACGGTCAACATGGGCAATCAGCCCCAGCATTTT.

This clonotype was seen once. CDR3 in DNA: TGCGCCAGCAGGCGAGCTCGAAGGGGCCCCATAGAGACCCAGTACTTC. Encoded protein: CASRRARRGPIETQYF. The chain is built from TRBV5-1 and TRBJ2-5; maybe TRBD1 (5 bases). Germline V CDR1 and CDR2: SGHRS, YFSETQ. Trimming cost V 5 bases and J 4 bases, with 21 bases left between them. The CDR3 extends over 16 amino acids.

This clonotype showed up just a few times. The genes are TRBV29-1 and TRBJ2-2; D may match TRBD1 or TRBD2 (5 bases each). Germline CDR1 is SQVTM and CDR2 is ANQGSEA. The CDR3 has 14 residues. Between the trimmed V and J ends, which lost 8 bases and 7 bases, there was a span of 20 bases. The CDR3 DNA is TGCAGCCCCGAATTGCGGATGGGGGACGGGGAGCTGTTTTTT. Translated, it gives CSPELRMGDGELFF.

This clonotype was picked up many times. The V call is TRBV2, the J call TRBJ2-7, with TRBD1 identical over 7 bases. Germline V lookup: CDR1 SNHLY, CDR2 FYNNEI. V gave up 6 bases and J gave up 2 bases; unmatched junction bases: 10. The CDR3 has 15 amino acids. CDR3 in DNA: TGTGCCAGCAGAGAGAGCCGTGGGACAGCCTACGAGCAGTACTTC. Protein product: CASRESRGTAYEQYF.